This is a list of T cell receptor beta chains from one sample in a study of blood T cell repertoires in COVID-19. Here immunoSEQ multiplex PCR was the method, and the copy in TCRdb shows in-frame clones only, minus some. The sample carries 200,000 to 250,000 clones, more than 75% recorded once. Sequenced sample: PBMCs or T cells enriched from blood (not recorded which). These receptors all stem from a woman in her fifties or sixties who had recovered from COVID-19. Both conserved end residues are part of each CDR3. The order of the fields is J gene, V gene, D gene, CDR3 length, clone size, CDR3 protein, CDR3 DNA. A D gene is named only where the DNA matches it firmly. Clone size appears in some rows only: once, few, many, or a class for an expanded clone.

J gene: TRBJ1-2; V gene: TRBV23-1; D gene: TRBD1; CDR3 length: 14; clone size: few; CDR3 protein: CASSQSGTGDGYTF; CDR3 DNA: TGCGCCAGCAGTCAATCGGGGACAGGGGATGGCTACACCTTC
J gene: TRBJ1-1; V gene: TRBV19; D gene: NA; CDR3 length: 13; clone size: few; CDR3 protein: CASSIDLIGEAFF; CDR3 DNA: TGTGCCAGTAGTATAGATCTGATCGGTGAAGCTTTCTTT
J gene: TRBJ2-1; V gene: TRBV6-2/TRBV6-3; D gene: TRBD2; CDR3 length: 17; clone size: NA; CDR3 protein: CASSYPPLAGALNEQFF; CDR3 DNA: TGTGCCAGCAGTTACCCACCACTAGCGGGAGCTTTAAATGAGCAGTTCTTC
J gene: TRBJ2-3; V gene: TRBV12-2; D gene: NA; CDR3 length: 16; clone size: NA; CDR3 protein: CASRSPTGVSTDTQYF; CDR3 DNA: TGTGCAAGTCGCTCACCGACAGGGGTAAGCACAGATACGCAGTATTTT
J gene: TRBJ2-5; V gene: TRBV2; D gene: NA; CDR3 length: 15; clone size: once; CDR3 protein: CASTPDGSTQETQYF; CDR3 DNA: TGTGCCAGCACCCCCGACGGGTCCACCCAAGAGACCCAGTACTTC
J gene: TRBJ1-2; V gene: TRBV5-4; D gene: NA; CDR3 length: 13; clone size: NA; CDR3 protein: CASSRQDLRSYTF; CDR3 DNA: TGTGCCAGCAGCCGACAGGATCTCCGAAGCTACACCTTC
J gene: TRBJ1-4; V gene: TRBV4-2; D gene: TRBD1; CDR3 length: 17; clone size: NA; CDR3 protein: CASSQASHRGLVEKLFF; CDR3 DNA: TGTGCCAGCAGCCAAGCTTCCCACAGGGGGTTGGTTGAAAAACTGTTTTTT
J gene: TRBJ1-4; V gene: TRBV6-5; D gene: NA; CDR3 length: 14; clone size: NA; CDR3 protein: CASRAGRINEKLFF; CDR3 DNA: TGTGCCAGCAGGGCGGGACGGATTAATGAAAAACTGTTTTTT
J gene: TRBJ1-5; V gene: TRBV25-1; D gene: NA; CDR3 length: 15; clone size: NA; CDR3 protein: CASSDGGLSNQPQHF; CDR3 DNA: TGTGCCAGCAGCGACGGCGGGTTGAGCAATCAGCCCCAGCATTTT
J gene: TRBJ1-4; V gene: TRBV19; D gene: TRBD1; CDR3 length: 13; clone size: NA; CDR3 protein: CASKNRGNEKLFF; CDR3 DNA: TGTGCCAGTAAGAACAGGGGAAATGAAAAACTGTTTTTT
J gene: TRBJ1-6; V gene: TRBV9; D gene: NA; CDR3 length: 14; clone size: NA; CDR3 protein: CASSLRDVNSPLHF; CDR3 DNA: TGTGCCAGCAGCCTTCGGGATGTTAATTCACCCCTCCACTTT
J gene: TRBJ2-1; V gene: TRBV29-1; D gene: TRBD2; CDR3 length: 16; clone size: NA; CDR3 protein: CSVAPPGLAGWVEQFF; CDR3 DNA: TGCAGCGTTGCCCCCCCGGGACTAGCGGGTTGGGTTGAGCAGTTCTTC
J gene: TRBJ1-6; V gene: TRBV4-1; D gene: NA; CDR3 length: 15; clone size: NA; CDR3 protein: CASRKIRDKDSPLHF; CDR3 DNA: TGCGCCAGCAGGAAGATCAGGGACAAAGATTCACCCCTCCACTTT
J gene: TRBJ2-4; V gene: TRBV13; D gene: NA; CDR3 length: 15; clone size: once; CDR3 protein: CASSLLTGSKNIQYF; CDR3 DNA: TGTGCCAGCAGCCTCCTTACAGGTTCCAAAAACATTCAGTACTTC
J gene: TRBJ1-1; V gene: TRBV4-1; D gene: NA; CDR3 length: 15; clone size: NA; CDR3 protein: CASSQMPRQWTEAFF; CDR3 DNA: TGCGCCAGCAGCCAGATGCCGCGGCAGTGGACTGAAGCTTTCTTT
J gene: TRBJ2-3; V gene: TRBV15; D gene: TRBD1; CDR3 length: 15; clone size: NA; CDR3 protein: CATSRFTGGTDTQYF; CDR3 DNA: TGTGCCACCAGCAGATTTACAGGGGGCACAGATACGCAGTATTTT